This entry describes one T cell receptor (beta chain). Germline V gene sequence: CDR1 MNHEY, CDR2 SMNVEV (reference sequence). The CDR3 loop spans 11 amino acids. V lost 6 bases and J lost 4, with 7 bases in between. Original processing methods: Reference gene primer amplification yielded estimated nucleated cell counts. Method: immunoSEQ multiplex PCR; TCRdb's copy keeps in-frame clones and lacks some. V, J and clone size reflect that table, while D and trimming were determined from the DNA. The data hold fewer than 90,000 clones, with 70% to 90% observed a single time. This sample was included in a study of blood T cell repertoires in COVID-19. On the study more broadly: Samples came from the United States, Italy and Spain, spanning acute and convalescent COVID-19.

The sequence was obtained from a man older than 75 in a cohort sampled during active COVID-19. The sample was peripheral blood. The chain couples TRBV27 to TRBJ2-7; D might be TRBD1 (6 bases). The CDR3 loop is CASRGHYEQYF. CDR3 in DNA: TGTGCCAGCAGGGGACATTACGAGCAGTACTTC.